The 16 T cell receptor beta chains in this list originate from one sample, sequenced in a study of T-cell reconstitution after alpha-beta-depleted transplantation in children. Construction of the TCRbeta library involved unique molecular identifiers. TCRdb fed the PCR reads into MiXCR, producing one record per CDR3 protein. The sample has around 960,000 distinct CDR3 sequences, 25% to 30% seen once. The specimen comprised PBMCs, mostly from graft donor cells, sampled 360 days after TCRalphabeta/CD19-depleted stem cell transplant. The receptors were gathered from a boy younger than two who had a stem cell transplant for SCID, so the T cells may come from the graft donor.

In this sample, this clonotype turned up a few times. The rearrangement links TRBV6-2 or TRBV6-3 to TRBJ1-5; D remains unclear. Germline CDR1 MNHEY, CDR2 SVGEGT. There are 14 residues in the CDR3. The V gene lost 2 bases and the J gene lost 0 bases, with 5 bases spanning the gap. This chain's CDR3 is CASSYGYSNQPQHF. The CDR3 DNA sequence: TGTGCCAGCAGTTACGGTTATAGCAATCAGCCCCAGCATTTT.

This rearrangement joins TRBV5-1 to TRBJ2-3; 9 positions match TRBD2. There are 16 residues in the CDR3. Germline loops: CDR1 SGHRS, CDR2 YFSETQ. Germline trimming cut 5 bases from V and 0 bases from J; bases unmatched to any gene: 7. CDR3 coding DNA: TGCGCCAGCAGGGGGGGTCTAGCGGGGAGCACAGATACGCAGTATTTT. Amino acids: CASRGGLAGSTDTQYF.

This clonotype was counted between two and nine times. J is TRBJ1-4 and V is TRBV15; 8 bases match TRBD1. V was pared by 0 bases and J by 0 bases, with 6 bases of the junction left unmatched. The CDR3 length is 18 residues. Germline V gives CDR1 LNHNV, CDR2 YYDKDF (reference sequence). The CDR3, as DNA: TGTGCCACCAGCAGAGATTGGCAGGGGGCTGCAACTAATGAAAAACTGTTTTTT. It is translated as CATSRDWQGAATNEKLFF.

The chain uses TRBV27 and TRBJ2-3; TRBD2 might be the D (6 bases). The CDR3 consists of 17 residues. Per germline, CDR1 MNHEY and CDR2 SMNVEV (reference sequence). V lost 2 bases and J 0 bases, leaving 15 bases between the germline ends. CDR3 in amino acids: CASSLLRRGGSTDTQYF. The CDR3 DNA reads as TGTGCCAGCAGTTTACTTAGGCGGGGCGGTAGCACAGATACGCAGTATTTT.

The chain carries TRBV24-1 and TRBJ2-1; 12 nucleotides agree with TRBD2. Germline-derived CDR1 and CDR2 are KGHDR and SFDVKD. The CDR3 loop spans 18 amino acids. The V segment lost 3 bases and the J segment 4 bases; nucleotides outside the gene matches: 9. The CDR3, as DNA: TGTGCCACCAGTGATCCGGCGACTAGCGGGGGTGGGTACAATGAGCAGTTCTTC. Translated: CATSDPATSGGGYNEQFF.

This clonotype has a handful of counts. This sequence joins TRBV12-3 or TRBV12-4 and TRBJ2-3; 8 bases line up with TRBD2. J gave up 4 bases and V 1 base, and 4 bases lay outside the gene matches. This CDR3 region has 15 residues. CDR3 residues: CASSLVAAGADTQYF. The CDR3 coding sequence is TGTGCCAGCAGTTTAGTGGCAGCGGGGGCAGATACGCAGTATTTT.

The chain links TRBV5-1 to TRBJ2-7; tentatively, D is TRBD1 (5 bases). This CDR3 comprises 15 residues. The V and J ends lost 3 bases and 2 bases respectively, with 15 bases between them. Germline CDR1 and CDR2: SGHRS and YFSETQ. The CDR3 loop is CASSSAGNGAYEQYF. CDR3 DNA sequence: TGCGCCAGCAGCTCTGCAGGGAATGGGGCCTACGAGCAGTACTTC.

This clonotype occurred a few times. The gene calls are TRBV5-1 and TRBJ1-2, with 7 bases fitting TRBD1. The CDR3 totals 16 residues. V lost 0 bases and J lost 5; bases outside the gene matches: 10. Germline V gives CDR1 SGHRS, CDR2 YFSETQ. As DNA, the CDR3 is TGCGCCAGCAGCTTGGATCGTGGAGGGGGCCGATATGGCTACACCTTC. The encoded protein is CASSLDRGGGRYGYTF.

The rearrangement links TRBV12-3 or TRBV12-4 to TRBJ2-4; D gene uncertain. The CDR3 sequence is 16 residues long. V gave up 5 bases and J gave up 0 bases, with 14 bases separating them. CDR3 bases: TGTGCCAGCAGTGGACCAAGGATAATAGCCAAAAACATTCAGTACTTC. This gives the protein CASSGPRIIAKNIQYF.

This chain joins TRBV5-1 and TRBJ1-5, with D possibly matching TRBD1 (5 bases). This CDR3 region has 15 residues. Germline V gives CDR1 SGHRS, CDR2 YFSETQ. The V end lost 2 bases, the J end lost 5 bases, and 14 bases lay between the germline ends. CDR3 DNA sequence: TGCGCCAGCAGCTTATCAGGGCGGCCGGATCAGCCCCAGCATTTT. This gives the protein CASSLSGRPDQPQHF.

This chain links TRBV5-1 with TRBJ1-1, with 8 bases matching TRBD1. Losses at the gene ends were 0 bases for V and 4 bases for J; bases not matched to a gene: 8. Germline values: CDR1 SGHRS, CDR2 YFSETQ. The CDR3 has 16 amino acids. Here the CDR3 reads CASSLGSTGAGTEAFF. Here the CDR3 DNA reads TGCGCCAGCAGCTTGGGCTCGACAGGGGCCGGCACTGAAGCTTTCTTT.

The chain has TRBV19 and TRBJ1-5; D might be TRBD1 (6 bases). V was cut by 3 bases and J by 4 bases, with 10 bases left in between. Germline-derived CDR1 and CDR2 are LNHDA and SQIVND (reference sequence). The CDR3 totals 14 residues. The CDR3 sequence is CASSIWTANQPQHF. CDR3 coding DNA: TGTGCCAGTAGTATTTGGACAGCGAATCAGCCCCAGCATTTT.

The chain couples TRBV4-1 to TRBJ1-2; a possible D gene is TRBD1 (6 bases). The CDR3 has 15 residues. Germline CDR1 and CDR2: MGHRA and YSYEKL. The ends were cut back, 1 base at V and 8 bases at J, with 17 bases in the middle. CDR3 in amino acids: CASSQGRTESWGYTF. CDR3 nucleotide sequence: TGCGCCAGCAGCCAAGGAAGGACAGAGAGTTGGGGCTACACCTTC.

In this sample, this clonotype turned up a few times. The chain uses TRBV5-1 and TRBJ1-5, with 8 positions matching TRBD1. Germline CDR1 and CDR2: SGHRS and YFSETQ. The CDR3 runs to 15 residues. The V gene end was trimmed by 1 base and the J gene end by 5 bases; junction bases not matched to a gene: 5. CDR3 in amino acids: CASSLSGQGDQPQHF. The CDR3 DNA is TGCGCCAGCAGCTTGTCTGGACAGGGTGATCAGCCCCAGCATTTT.

This clonotype was detected a few times. The V call is TRBV20-1, the J call TRBJ2-5; D possibly corresponds to TRBD1 (5 bases). Germline loops: CDR1 DFQATT, CDR2 SNEGSKA (reference sequence). V gave up 1 base and J gave up 1 base, with 7 bases separating them. The CDR3 consists of 13 residues. CDR3 region: CSARVGLQETQYF. The DNA for the CDR3 is TGCAGTGCTAGAGTGGGGCTCCAAGAGACCCAGTACTTC.

The V and J genes are TRBV5-1 and TRBJ2-1; D unclear. The CDR3 has 13 residues. Trimming left V 3 bases short and J 8 bases short, with 12 bases between. CDR1 and CDR2 from the germline V gene are SGHRS and YFSETQ. CDR3 region: CASSSPVGDEQFF. CDR3 nucleotides: TGCGCCAGCAGCTCCCCGGTAGGCGATGAGCAGTTCTTC. Looking up the rest from reference TRBV5-1 and TRBJ2-1 gives the full variable domain: KAGVTQTPRYLIKTRGQQVTLSCSPISGHRSVSWYQQTPGQGLQFLFEYFSETQRNKGNFPGRFSGRQFSNSRSEMNVSTLELGDSALYLCASSSPVGDEQFFGPGTRLTVL.